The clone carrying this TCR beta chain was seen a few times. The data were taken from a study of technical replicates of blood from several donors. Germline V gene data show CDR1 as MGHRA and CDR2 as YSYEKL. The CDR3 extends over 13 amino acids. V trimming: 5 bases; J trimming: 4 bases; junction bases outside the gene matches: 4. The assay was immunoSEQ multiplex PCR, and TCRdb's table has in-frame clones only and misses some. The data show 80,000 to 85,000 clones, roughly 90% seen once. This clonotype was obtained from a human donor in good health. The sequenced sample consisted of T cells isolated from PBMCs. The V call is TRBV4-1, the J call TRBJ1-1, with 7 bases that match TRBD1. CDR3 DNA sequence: TGCGCCAGCAGCTCGCAGGGGGGCACTGAAGCTTTCTTT. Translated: CASSSQGGTEAFF.